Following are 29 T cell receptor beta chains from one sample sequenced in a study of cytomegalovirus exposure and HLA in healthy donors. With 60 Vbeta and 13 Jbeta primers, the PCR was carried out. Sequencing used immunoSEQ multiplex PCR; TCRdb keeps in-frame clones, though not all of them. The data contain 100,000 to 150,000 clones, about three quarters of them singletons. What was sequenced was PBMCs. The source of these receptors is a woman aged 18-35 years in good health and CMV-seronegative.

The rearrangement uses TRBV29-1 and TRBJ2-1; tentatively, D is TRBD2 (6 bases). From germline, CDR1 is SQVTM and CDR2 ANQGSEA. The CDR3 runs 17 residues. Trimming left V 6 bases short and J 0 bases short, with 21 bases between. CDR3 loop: CSVVEKRAIPSYNEQFF. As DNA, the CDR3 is TGCAGCGTGGTCGAGAAGCGGGCCATCCCCTCCTACAATGAGCAGTTCTTC.

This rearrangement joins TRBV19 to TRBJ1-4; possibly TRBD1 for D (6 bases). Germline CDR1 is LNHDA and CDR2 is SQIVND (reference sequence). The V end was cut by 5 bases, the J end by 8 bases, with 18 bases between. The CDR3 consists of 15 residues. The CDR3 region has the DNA TGTGCCAGTAGTGGTACAGGGTTTGGAAAAGAAAAACTGTTTTTT. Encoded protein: CASSGTGFGKEKLFF.

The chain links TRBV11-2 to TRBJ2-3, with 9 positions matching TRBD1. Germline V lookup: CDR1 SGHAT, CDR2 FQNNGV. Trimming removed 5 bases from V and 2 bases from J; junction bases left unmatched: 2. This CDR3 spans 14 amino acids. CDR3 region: CASSRDRVTDTQYF. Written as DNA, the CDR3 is TGTGCCAGCAGCAGGGACAGGGTCACAGATACGCAGTATTTT.

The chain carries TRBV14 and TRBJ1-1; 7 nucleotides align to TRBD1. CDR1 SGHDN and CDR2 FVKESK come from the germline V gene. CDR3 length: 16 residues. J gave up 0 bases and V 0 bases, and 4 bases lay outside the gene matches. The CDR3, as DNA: TGTGCCAGCAGCCAAGACCAGGGGGTCGTGAACACTGAAGCTTTCTTT. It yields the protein CASSQDQGVVNTEAFF.

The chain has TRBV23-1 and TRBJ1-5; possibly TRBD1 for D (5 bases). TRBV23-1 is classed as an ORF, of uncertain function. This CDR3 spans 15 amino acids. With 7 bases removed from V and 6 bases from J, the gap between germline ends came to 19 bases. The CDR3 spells CASICPGWEAQPQHF. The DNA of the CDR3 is TGCGCCAGCATTTGTCCAGGGTGGGAAGCTCAGCCCCAGCATTTT.

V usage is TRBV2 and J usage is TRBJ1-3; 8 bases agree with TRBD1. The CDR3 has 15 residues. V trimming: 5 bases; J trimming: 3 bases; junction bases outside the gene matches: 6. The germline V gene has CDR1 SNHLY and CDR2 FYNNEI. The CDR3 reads CASSRTGLGGNTIYF. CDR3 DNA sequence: TGTGCCAGCAGTAGGACAGGGCTGGGTGGAAACACCATATATTTT.

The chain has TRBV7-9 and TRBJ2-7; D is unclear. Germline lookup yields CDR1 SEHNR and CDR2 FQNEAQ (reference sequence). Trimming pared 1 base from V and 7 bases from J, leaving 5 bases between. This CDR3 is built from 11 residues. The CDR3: CASSLVEEQYF. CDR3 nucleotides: TGTGCCAGCAGCTTAGTAGAGGAGCAGTACTTC.

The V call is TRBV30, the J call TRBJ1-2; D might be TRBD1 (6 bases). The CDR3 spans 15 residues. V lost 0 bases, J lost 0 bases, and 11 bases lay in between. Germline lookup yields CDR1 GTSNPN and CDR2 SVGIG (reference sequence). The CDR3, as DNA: TGTGCCTGGAGTGTACGGGGGGCAACTAACTATGGCTACACCTTC. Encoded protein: CAWSVRGATNYGYTF.

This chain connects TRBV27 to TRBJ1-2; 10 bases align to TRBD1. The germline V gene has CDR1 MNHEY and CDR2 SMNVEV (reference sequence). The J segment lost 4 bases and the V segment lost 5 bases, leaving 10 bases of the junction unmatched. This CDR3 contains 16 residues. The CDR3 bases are TGTGCCAGCAGTCCACGACAGGGGGCTTACGGCTATGGCTACACCTTC. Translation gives CASSPRQGAYGYGYTF.

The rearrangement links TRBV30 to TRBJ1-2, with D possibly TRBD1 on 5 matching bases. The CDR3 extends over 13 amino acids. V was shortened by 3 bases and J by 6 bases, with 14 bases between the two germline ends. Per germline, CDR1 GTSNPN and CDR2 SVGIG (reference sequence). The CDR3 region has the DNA TGTGCCTGGAGCAGGGATCGGAGCGATGGCTACACCTTC. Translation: CAWSRDRSDGYTF.

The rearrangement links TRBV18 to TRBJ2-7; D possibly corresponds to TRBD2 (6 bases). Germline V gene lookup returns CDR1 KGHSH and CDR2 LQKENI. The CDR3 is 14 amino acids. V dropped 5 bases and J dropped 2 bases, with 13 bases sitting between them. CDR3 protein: CASSSTRGTYEQYF. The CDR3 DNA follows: TGTGCCAGCTCATCGACTCGGGGGACCTACGAGCAGTACTTC.

CDR3 coding DNA: TGCGCCAGCACCCGGGCTAGCGGGACCGTAAACAATGAGCAGTTCTTC. Protein product: CASTRASGTVNNEQFF. The V gene is TRBV5-1, the J gene TRBJ2-1; 9 positions agree with TRBD2. The CDR3 is 16 amino acids. CDR1 and CDR2 (germline): SGHRS, YFSETQ. The V and J ends lost 6 bases and 5 bases, in that order; junction bases with no gene match: 12.

CDR3 region: CASSADGGPPRQFF. DNA for the CDR3: TGTGCCAGTAGTGCCGATGGGGGCCCCCCTCGTCAGTTCTTC. The chain carries TRBV19 and TRBJ2-1; D is possibly TRBD1 (6 bases). This CDR3 has 14 amino acids. V gave up 5 bases and J gave up 13 bases, with 21 bases separating them. CDR1 is LNHDA and CDR2 is SQIVND in the germline V gene (reference sequence).

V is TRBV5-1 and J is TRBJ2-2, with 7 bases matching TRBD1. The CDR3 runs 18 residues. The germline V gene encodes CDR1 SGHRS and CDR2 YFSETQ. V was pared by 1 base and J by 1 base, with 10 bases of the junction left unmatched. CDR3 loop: CASSLNPGGLRNTGELFF. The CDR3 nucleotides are TGCGCCAGCAGCTTGAATCCAGGGGGATTACGGAACACCGGGGAGCTGTTTTTT.

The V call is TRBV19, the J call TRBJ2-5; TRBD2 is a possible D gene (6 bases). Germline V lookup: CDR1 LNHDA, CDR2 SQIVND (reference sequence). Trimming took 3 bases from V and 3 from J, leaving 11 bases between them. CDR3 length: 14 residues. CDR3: CASSISGKEETQYF. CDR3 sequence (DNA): TGTGCCAGTAGTATTAGCGGAAAAGAAGAGACCCAGTACTTC.

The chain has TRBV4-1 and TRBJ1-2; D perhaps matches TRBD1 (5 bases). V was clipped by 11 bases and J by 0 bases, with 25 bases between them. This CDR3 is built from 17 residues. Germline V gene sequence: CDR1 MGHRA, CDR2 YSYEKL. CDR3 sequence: CASDNMEGPRANYGYTF. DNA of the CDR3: TGCGCCTCGGACAATATGGAGGGCCCCAGGGCTAACTATGGCTACACCTTC.

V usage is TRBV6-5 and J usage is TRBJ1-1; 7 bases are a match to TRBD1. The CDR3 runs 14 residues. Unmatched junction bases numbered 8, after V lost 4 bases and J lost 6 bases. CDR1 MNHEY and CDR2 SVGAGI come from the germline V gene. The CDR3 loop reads CASSWQSDRAEAFF. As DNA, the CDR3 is TGTGCCAGCAGTTGGCAGTCAGACAGGGCTGAAGCTTTCTTT.

CDR3 coding DNA: TGTGCCAGCAGCTTAGCGACGAGACTAGCGACTGAGCAGTTCTTC. The encoded protein is CASSLATRLATEQFF. The rearrangement links TRBV7-9 to TRBJ2-1, with 8 nucleotides matching TRBD2. Germline-derived CDR1 and CDR2 are SEHNR and FQNEAQ (reference sequence). The V and J ends lost 0 bases and 9 bases, in that order; junction bases with no gene match: 7. There are 15 residues in the CDR3. Combining the CDR3 with reference TRBV7-9 and TRBJ2-1 gives the whole variable domain DTGVSQNPRHKITKRGQNVTFRCDPISEHNRLYWYRQTLGQGPEFLTYFQNEAQLEKSRLLSDRFSAERPKGSFSTLEIQRTEQGDSAMYLCASSLATRLATEQFFGPGTRLTVL.

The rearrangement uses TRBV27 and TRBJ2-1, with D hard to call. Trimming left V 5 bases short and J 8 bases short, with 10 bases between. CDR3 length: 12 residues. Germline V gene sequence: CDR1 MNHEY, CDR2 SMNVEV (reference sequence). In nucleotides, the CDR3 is TGTGCCAGCAGTCCCCGGGTCGATGAGCAGTTCTTC. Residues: CASSPRVDEQFF.

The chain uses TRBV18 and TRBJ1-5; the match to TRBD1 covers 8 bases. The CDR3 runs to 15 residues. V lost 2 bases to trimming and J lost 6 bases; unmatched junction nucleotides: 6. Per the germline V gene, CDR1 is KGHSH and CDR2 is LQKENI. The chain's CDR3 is CASSPETGAAQPQHF. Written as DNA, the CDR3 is TGTGCCAGCTCACCAGAGACAGGGGCTGCTCAGCCCCAGCATTTT.

CDR3 bases: TGTGCCAGCAGCCTCCGTCGGGGGACCGACTCCCCCTCCTACGAGCAGTACTTC. Translating gives CASSLRRGTDSPSYEQYF. V and J are TRBV4-2 and TRBJ2-7; the D gene is possibly TRBD2 (6 bases). Germline V gene data show CDR1 as LGHNA and CDR2 as YNFKEQ. There are 18 residues in the CDR3. Trimming removed 4 bases at V and 0 bases at J, with 22 bases between.

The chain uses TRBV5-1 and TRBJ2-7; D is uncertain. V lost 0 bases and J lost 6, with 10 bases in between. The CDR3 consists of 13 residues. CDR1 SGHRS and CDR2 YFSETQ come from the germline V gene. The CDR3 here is CASSLGSTSEQYF. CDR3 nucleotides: TGCGCCAGCAGCTTGGGAAGTACTTCCGAGCAGTACTTC.

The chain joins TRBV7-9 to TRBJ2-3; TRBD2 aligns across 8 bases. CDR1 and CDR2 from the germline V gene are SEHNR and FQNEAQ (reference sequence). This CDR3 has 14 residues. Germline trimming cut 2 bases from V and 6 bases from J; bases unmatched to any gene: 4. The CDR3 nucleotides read TGTGCCAGCAGCTTAACGGGAGGGCCGGATACGCAGTATTTT. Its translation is CASSLTGGPDTQYF.

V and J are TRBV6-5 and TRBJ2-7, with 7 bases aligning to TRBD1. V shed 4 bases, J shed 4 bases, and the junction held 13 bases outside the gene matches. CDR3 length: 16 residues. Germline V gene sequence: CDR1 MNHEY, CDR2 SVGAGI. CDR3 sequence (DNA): TGTGCCAGCAGTTTAAGAGCCGACAGGGTAAGGTACGAGCAGTACTTC. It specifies CASSLRADRVRYEQYF.

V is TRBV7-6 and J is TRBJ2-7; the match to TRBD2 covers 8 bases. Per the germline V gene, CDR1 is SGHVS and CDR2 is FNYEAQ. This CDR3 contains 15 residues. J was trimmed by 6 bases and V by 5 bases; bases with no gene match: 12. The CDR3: CASSPRGSGMAEQYF. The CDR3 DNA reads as TGTGCCAGCAGCCCCCGAGGTAGCGGGATGGCCGAGCAGTACTTC.

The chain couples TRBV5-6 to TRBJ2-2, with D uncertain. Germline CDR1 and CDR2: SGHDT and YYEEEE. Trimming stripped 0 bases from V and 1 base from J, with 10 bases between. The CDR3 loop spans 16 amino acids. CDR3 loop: CASSLATPVNTGELFF. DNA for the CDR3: TGTGCCAGCAGCTTGGCCACGCCGGTGAACACCGGGGAGCTGTTTTTT.

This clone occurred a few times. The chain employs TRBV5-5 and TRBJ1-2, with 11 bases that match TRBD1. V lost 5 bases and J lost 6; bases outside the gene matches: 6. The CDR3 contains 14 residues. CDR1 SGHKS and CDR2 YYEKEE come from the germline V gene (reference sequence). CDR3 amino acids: CASRVRTGGDGYTF. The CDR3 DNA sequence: TGTGCCAGCAGGGTAAGGACAGGGGGCGATGGCTACACCTTC.

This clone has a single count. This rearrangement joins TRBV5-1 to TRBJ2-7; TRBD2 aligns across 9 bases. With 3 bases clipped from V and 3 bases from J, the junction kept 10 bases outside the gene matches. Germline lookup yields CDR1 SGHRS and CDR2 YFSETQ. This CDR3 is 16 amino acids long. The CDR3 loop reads CASSWSPAGGHYEQYF. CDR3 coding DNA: TGCGCCAGCAGCTGGAGCCCAGCGGGAGGCCACTACGAGCAGTACTTC.

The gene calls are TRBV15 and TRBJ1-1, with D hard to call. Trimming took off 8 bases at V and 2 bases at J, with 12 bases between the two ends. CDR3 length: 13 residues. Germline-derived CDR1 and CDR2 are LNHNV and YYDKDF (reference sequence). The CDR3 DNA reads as TGTGCCACCTCTATTGGAGGAAACACTGAAGCTTTCTTT. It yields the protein CATSIGGNTEAFF.